These 15 T cell receptor beta chains were sequenced from one sample in a study of T cell responses to AZD1222 COVID-19 vaccine. TCRdb's table, derived via immunoSEQ multiplex PCR, lists solely in-frame clones and lacks some. The sample consists of around 94,000 clones, 85% of them appearing once. Material: peripheral blood, obtained 28 days after the second AZD1222 dose. Source of these receptors: an adult who received the AZD1222 COVID-19 vaccine.

This chain joins TRBV19 and TRBJ2-3, with 13 bases lining up with TRBD2. This CDR3 has 13 residues. V shed 3 bases, J shed 15 bases, and the junction held 6 bases outside the gene matches. Germline loops: CDR1 LNHDA, CDR2 SQIVND (reference sequence). In DNA form, the CDR3 reads TGTGCCAGTAGTATCAGGACTAGCGGGAGTCCATATTTT. Protein product: CASSIRTSGSPYF.

With respect to this clone: One junction end disagrees with the germline gene, perhaps due to a read error. The rearrangement links TRBV7-2 to TRBJ1-1; 7 bases line up with TRBD1. Germline CDR1 is SGHTA and CDR2 is FQGNSA. The CDR3 runs to 15 residues. CDR3 loop: CASSVAGTENTEAFF. The CDR3 DNA reads as TGTGCCAGCAGCGTAGCCGGGACAGAGAACACTGAAGCTTTCTTT.

The chain recombines TRBV15 with TRBJ1-3; TRBD1 is a possible D gene (6 bases). Germline V gene sequence: CDR1 LNHNV, CDR2 YYDKDF (reference sequence). Trimming cost V 4 bases and J 6 bases, with 10 bases left between them. The CDR3 covers 13 residues. CDR3 DNA sequence: TGTGCCACCAGCAAGGGGGATGAAAACACCATATATTTT. It translates to CATSKGDENTIYF.

The J gene is TRBJ2-3, the V gene TRBV2; possibly TRBD1 for D (5 bases). V lost 8 bases and J lost 1, with 13 bases in between. This CDR3 region has 14 residues. Germline CDR1 and CDR2: SNHLY and FYNNEI. Here the CDR3 DNA reads TGTGCCAGCGTCACCAGGGCCGGCACAGATACGCAGTATTTT. Translation: CASVTRAGTDTQYF.

The chain recombines TRBV7-9 with TRBJ2-7, with TRBD1 matching 7 bases. This CDR3 has 15 residues. Trimming removed 5 bases from V and 7 bases from J; junction bases left unmatched: 14. From germline, CDR1 is SEHNR and CDR2 FQNEAQ (reference sequence). CDR3 region: CASSAGDREVLEQYF. Written as DNA, the CDR3 is TGTGCCAGCAGCGCAGGAGACAGGGAAGTCTTGGAGCAGTACTTC.

This rearrangement joins TRBV7-9 to TRBJ2-2; 8 positions agree with TRBD2. CDR1 and CDR2 (germline): SEHNR, FQNEAQ (reference sequence). Trimming removed 5 bases from V and 4 bases from J; junction bases left unmatched: 3. CDR3 length: 14 residues. The CDR3 loop reads CASSLTSVTGELFF. CDR3 nucleotide sequence: TGTGCCAGCAGCCTGACTAGCGTCACCGGGGAGCTGTTTTTT.

This sequence joins TRBV2 and TRBJ2-3, with D possibly TRBD1 on 5 matching bases. The CDR3 spans 12 residues. The germline V gene has CDR1 SNHLY and CDR2 FYNNEI. Trimming stripped 3 bases from V and 5 bases from J, with 6 bases between. The CDR3 DNA reads as TGTGCCAGCAGTGATGACAGAGATACGCAGTATTTT. Protein: CASSDDRDTQYF.

The V call is TRBV19, the J call TRBJ2-3; a possible D gene is TRBD2 (7 bases). Trimming pared 6 bases from V and 4 bases from J, leaving 11 bases between. This CDR3 is built from 13 residues. Per germline, CDR1 LNHDA and CDR2 SQIVND (reference sequence). The CDR3 sequence is CASRSGGADTQYF. The CDR3, as DNA: TGTGCCAGTAGGTCGGGGGGCGCAGATACGCAGTATTTT.

The chain uses TRBV2 and TRBJ1-1; D remains unclear. CDR3 length equals 11 residues. Between the trimmed V and J ends, which lost 6 bases and 5 bases, there was a span of 7 bases. Germline V gene sequence: CDR1 SNHLY, CDR2 FYNNEI. The CDR3 nucleotides read TGTGCCAGCAGGGAGGAGACTGAAGCTTTCTTT. This translates into CASREETEAFF. The whole variable domain, remainder taken from reference TRBV2 and TRBJ1-1, is EPEVTQTPSHQVTQMGQEVILRCVPISNHLYFYWYRQILGQKVEFLVSFYNNEISEKSEIFDDQFSVERPDGSNFTLKIRSTKLEDSAMYFCASREETEAFFGQGTRLTVV.

The rearrangement links TRBV9 to TRBJ2-3, with D possibly being TRBD1 (6 bases). This CDR3 is built from 15 residues. Trimming removed 3 bases from V and 1 base from J, with 12 bases in between. Germline V gene data show CDR1 as SGDLS and CDR2 as YYNGEE. This CDR3 reads CASSAQGSGTDTQYF. In DNA form, the CDR3 reads TGTGCCAGCAGCGCCCAGGGGTCCGGCACAGATACGCAGTATTTT.

This rearrangement joins TRBV6-5 to TRBJ2-7; D is uncertain. Germline assignment: CDR1 MNHEY and CDR2 SVGAGI. Trimming pared 1 base from V and 0 bases from J, leaving 7 bases between. This CDR3 has 14 residues. The CDR3 bases are TGTGCCAGCAGTTACTACGGCAGCTCCTACGAGCAGTACTTC. It encodes CASSYYGSSYEQYF.

This rearrangement joins TRBV9 to TRBJ2-2; 8 positions match TRBD2. CDR1 and CDR2 (germline): SGDLS, YYNGEE. The CDR3 is 14 amino acids. The ends lost 2 bases at V and 5 bases at J; junction bases unmatched: 2. CDR3 nucleotides: TGTGCCAGCAGCGTCCCTAGCGGGACCGGGGAGCTGTTTTTT. Protein: CASSVPSGTGELFF.

The rearrangement joins TRBV2 to TRBJ1-1; D unclear. V gave up 2 bases and J gave up 5 bases, with 6 bases separating them. This CDR3 region has 12 residues. Germline-derived CDR1 and CDR2 are SNHLY and FYNNEI. The chain's CDR3 is CASSETWTEAFF. The CDR3 DNA is TGTGCCAGCAGTGAAACATGGACTGAAGCTTTCTTT.

This chain joins TRBV5-1 and TRBJ2-1; D is possibly TRBD1 or TRBD2 (5 bases each). Trimming took 0 bases from V and 8 from J, leaving 15 bases between them. Per germline, CDR1 SGHRS and CDR2 YFSETQ. The CDR3 is 15 amino acids. Written as DNA, the CDR3 is TGCGCCAGCAGCTTGGTTGGGGGACGGGTCGATGAGCAGTTCTTC. Its translation is CASSLVGGRVDEQFF. Full variable domain (outside the CDR3, taken from reference TRBV5-1 and TRBJ2-1): KAGVTQTPRYLIKTRGQQVTLSCSPISGHRSVSWYQQTPGQGLQFLFEYFSETQRNKGNFPGRFSGRQFSNSRSEMNVSTLELGDSALYLCASSLVGGRVDEQFFGPGTRLTVL.

The gene calls are TRBV7-2 and TRBJ2-7, with TRBD2 matching 12 bases. The CDR3 extends over 15 amino acids. Looked up from germline, CDR1 is SGHTA and CDR2 is FQGNSA. The ends lost 5 bases at V and 6 bases at J; junction bases unmatched: 8. This CDR3 reads CASSGTSGRLGEQYF. DNA for the CDR3: TGTGCCAGCAGCGGTACTAGCGGGAGGTTGGGCGAGCAGTACTTC.